This T cell receptor (beta chain) was found in a study of cytomegalovirus exposure and HLA in healthy donors. Study-wide findings and caveats: What a later analysis showed was that several of the most significant clusters appeared linked to common viral pathogens.

With respect to this clone: Its cognate antigen is unknown.

60 Vbeta and 13 Jbeta primers were used in PCR. Only in-frame clones appear in the TCRdb table, and some are missing; sequencing was by immunoSEQ multiplex PCR. Altogether around 100,000 clones are present, over 60% being singletons, with the ten largest covering approximately 3.1%. The germline CDR1 and CDR2 sequences are SGHRS and YFSETQ. The V gene end was trimmed by 0 bases and the J gene end by 6 bases; junction bases not matched to a gene: 5. The CDR3 has 15 residues. The sample taken for sequencing was PBMCs. This TCR derives from a woman between 18 and 29 years old in good health and CMV-seropositive. This chain joins TRBV5-1 and TRBJ1-2; 10 positions match TRBD1. DNA for the CDR3: TGCGCCAGCAGCTTGGGAGCGACAGGGGGCGATGGCTACACCTTC. Its translation is CASSLGATGGDGYTF.